This TCR beta chain was recorded in a study of shared clonotypes between healthy human individuals. Libraries were prepared by immunoSEQ multiplex PCR; TCRdb keeps only in-frame clonotypes and omits some of them. The table includes about 2,100,000 clones, roughly 91% detected once. Naive CD8 cells lacked CD45RO and underwent positive selection for CCR7, leaving out terminally differentiated effector memory CD45RA+ cells. The study drew its donors from healthy HIV-negative adults without recent acute infections or vaccinations. The CDR3 length is 13 residues. Germline loops: CDR1 MDHEN, CDR2 SYDVKM. Trimming removed 6 bases from V and 7 bases from J, with 13 bases in between. Note on this clone: What it binds is not known.

Study-wide results and limits: Specimens sampled were limited to blood, with tissue repertoires likely differing. A few donors shared about 5% of their naive CD4 clonotypes. Clonotypes not shared had lower generation probabilities than those common to all four donors.

This TCR was sampled from a man younger than 35 in good health. Some clones in this sample may be carry-over from other donors' samples. The V and J genes are TRBV28 and TRBJ2-1, with a tentative D call TRBD1 (5 bases). The sequenced material came from naive CD8+ T cells from PBMCs. CDR3 amino acids: CASRATGLNEQFF. In DNA form, the CDR3 reads TGTGCCAGCAGGGCCACAGGCCTGAATGAGCAGTTCTTC.